The 20 T cell receptor beta chains given below trace back to one sample, sequenced in a study of CD8+ T cells in alopecia areata. Extraction of RNA preceded its reverse transcription into cDNA, which served as the sequencing template. Sequencing used immunoSEQ multiplex PCR; TCRdb keeps in-frame clones, though not all of them. The data contain 110,000 to 150,000 clones, roughly 52% of them seen just once; the ten biggest clones take up approximately 15%. Noted treatment: oral pan-JAK inhibitor, 5-10 mg twice daily. The sequencing used CD8+ T cells sorted from blood, collected at week 4, from a patient treated with tofacitinib. The source of these receptors is a human donor with alopecia areata.

V is TRBV29-1 and J is TRBJ2-1, with 7 bases fitting TRBD2. The ends lost 6 bases at V and 0 bases at J; junction bases unmatched: 11. This CDR3 has 16 residues. Germline-derived CDR1 and CDR2 are SQVTM and ANQGSEA. The CDR3 spells CSVRGGDDSSYNEQFF. For the CDR3, the DNA is TGCAGCGTCCGGGGAGGGGACGATAGCTCCTACAATGAGCAGTTCTTC.

The rearrangement joins TRBV5-1 to TRBJ1-6; 7 positions match TRBD1. This CDR3 spans 11 amino acids. The germline gives CDR1 SGHRS, CDR2 YFSETQ. V lost 2 bases to trimming and J lost 15 bases; unmatched junction nucleotides: 2. CDR3 sequence (DNA): TGCGCCAGCAGCTTCAGGGGGTTCCTCCACTTT. This gives the protein CASSFRGFLHF.

This chain uses TRBV5-4 with TRBJ1-6; no firm D call. Germline CDR1 and CDR2: SGHNT and YYREEE (reference sequence). This CDR3 is 14 amino acids long. Trimming cost V 1 base and J 4 bases, with 6 bases left between them. CDR3 nucleotide sequence: TGTGCCAGCAGCTTGACAGCTTATAATTCACCCCTCCACTTT. Translating it yields CASSLTAYNSPLHF.

The chain has TRBV13 and TRBJ2-3, with no clear D. Germline V gene data show CDR1 as PRHDT and CDR2 as FYEKMQ (reference sequence). The V end was cut by 1 base, the J end by 10 bases, with 18 bases between. The CDR3 is 15 amino acids. The CDR3 reads CASSLDAVFTSAQYF. Here the CDR3 DNA reads TGTGCCAGCAGCTTAGACGCAGTCTTTACCTCTGCGCAGTATTTT.

This sequence joins TRBV4-3 and TRBJ1-2; D not resolved. Per germline, CDR1 LGHNA and CDR2 YSLEER. This CDR3 spans 17 amino acids. Trimming pared 3 bases from V and 2 bases from J, leaving 19 bases between. CDR3 residues: CASSHLYKTRRNYGYTF. Here the CDR3 DNA reads TGCGCCAGCAGCCACCTTTATAAGACACGACGCAACTATGGCTACACCTTC.

The chain combines TRBV7-9 with TRBJ2-7; no reliable D call. Between the trimmed V and J ends, which lost 4 bases and 9 bases, there was a span of 13 bases. CDR1 and CDR2 from the germline V gene are SEHNR and FQNEAQ (reference sequence). This CDR3 contains 12 residues. The CDR3 DNA reads TGTGCCAGCAGCTCGGAAAGGTCGGTGCAGTACTTC. Protein product: CASSSERSVQYF.

The DNA of the CDR3 is TGTGCCAGCAGCTTAGCGCTAGCCAGAAATGAGCAGTTCTTC. Its protein is CASSLALARNEQFF. The rearrangement joins TRBV5-6 to TRBJ2-1; D perhaps matches TRBD2 (5 bases). Germline V CDR1 and CDR2: SGHDT, YYEEEE. The CDR3 consists of 14 residues. V was cut by 2 bases and J by 7 bases, with 13 bases left in between. Full variable domain (missing parts from reference TRBV5-6 and TRBJ2-1): DAGVTQSPTHLIKTRGQQVTLRCSPKSGHDTVSWYQQALGQGPQFIFQYYEEEERQRGNFPDRFSGHQFPNYSSELNVNALLLGDSALYLCASSLALARNEQFFGPGTRLTVL.

The chain carries TRBV5-1 and TRBJ1-2; D gene unclear. The V and J ends lost 4 bases and 5 bases respectively, with 9 bases between them. CDR3 length equals 12 residues. In germline, CDR1 is SGHRS, CDR2 YFSETQ. The CDR3 is CASSVNSYGYTF. DNA of the CDR3: TGCGCCAGCAGCGTCAACTCGTATGGCTACACCTTC.

This chain links TRBV4-1 with TRBJ1-4; unclear D gene. The germline V gene encodes CDR1 MGHRA and CDR2 YSYEKL. The CDR3 is made up of 14 amino acids. The V end was cut by 3 bases, the J end by 8 bases, with 13 bases between. For the CDR3, the DNA is TGCGCCAGCAGCCATCCCCCCCCGGGGGAAAAACTGTTTTTT. It yields the protein CASSHPPPGEKLFF.

This chain joins TRBV27 and TRBJ1-2, with 7 bases that match TRBD1. The V segment lost 2 bases and the J segment 2 bases; nucleotides outside the gene matches: 2. The CDR3 runs to 14 residues. Germline V CDR1 and CDR2: MNHEY, SMNVEV (reference sequence). CDR3 coding DNA: TGTGCCAGCAGTTTAGAACAGGGGAACTATGGCTACACCTTC. Translated: CASSLEQGNYGYTF.

The chain couples TRBV6-5 to TRBJ2-7, with D maybe TRBD2 (6 bases). Germline loops: CDR1 MNHEY, CDR2 SVGAGI. The CDR3 covers 14 residues. Deletions cut 4 bases from V and 0 bases from J, with 10 bases between. The DNA for the CDR3 is TGTGCCAGCAGTTTCGGCGGGGACTCCTACGAGCAGTACTTC. Protein: CASSFGGDSYEQYF.

CDR3 in amino acids: CASSLEEEHPSSYEQYF. The CDR3 coding sequence is TGTGCCAGCAGCTTAGAAGAAGAACACCCGAGCTCCTACGAGCAGTACTTC. V usage is TRBV7-9 and J usage is TRBJ2-7; no reliable D call. Trimming stripped 1 base from V and 0 bases from J, with 16 bases between. The CDR3 runs to 17 residues. Germline assignment: CDR1 SEHNR and CDR2 FQNEAQ (reference sequence).

V usage is TRBV30 and J usage is TRBJ1-1; no clear D. The CDR3 contains 12 residues. V lost 4 bases, J lost 0 bases, and 6 bases lay in between. Germline CDR1 and CDR2: GTSNPN and SVGIG (reference sequence). The CDR3 DNA sequence: TGTGCCTGGACGGATATGAACACTGAAGCTTTCTTT. Protein product: CAWTDMNTEAFF.

This clone turned up a few times. This chain's CDR3 is CASTYEQYF. CDR3 DNA sequence: TGTGCCAGTACCTACGAGCAGTACTTC. The chain joins TRBV19 to TRBJ2-7; D gene uncertain. V lost 7 bases and J 2 bases, leaving 0 bases between the germline ends. Germline V gene sequence: CDR1 LNHDA, CDR2 SQIVND (reference sequence). The CDR3 sequence is 9 residues long.

The chain recombines TRBV7-6 with TRBJ2-3, with D tentatively TRBD1 (6 bases). With 5 bases removed from V and 3 bases from J, the gap between germline ends came to 18 bases. The CDR3 is 16 residues long. The germline gives CDR1 SGHVS, CDR2 FNYEAQ. Written as DNA, the CDR3 is TGTGCCAGCAGCCCAGGGACCGTCGACAGGACAGATACGCAGTATTTT. Translation: CASSPGTVDRTDTQYF.

V gene TRBV15 combines with J gene TRBJ1-1, with a weak D call TRBD1 (5 bases). Deletions cut 8 bases from V and 5 bases from J, with 15 bases between. CDR3 size: 13 residues. Germline CDR1 and CDR2: LNHNV and YYDKDF (reference sequence). Here the CDR3 reads CATSSQGVTEAFF. CDR3 sequence (DNA): TGTGCCACCTCTTCGCAGGGAGTAACTGAAGCTTTCTTT.

J is TRBJ2-7 and V is TRBV4-3; 8 bases are a match to TRBD2. Germline-derived CDR1 and CDR2 are LGHNA and YSLEER. The CDR3 loop spans 15 amino acids. Losses at the gene ends were 0 bases for V and 5 bases for J; bases not matched to a gene: 6. The CDR3 sequence is CASSQDLAGDNEQYF. The DNA for the CDR3 is TGCGCCAGCAGCCAAGATCTAGCGGGCGACAACGAGCAGTACTTC.

The chain recombines TRBV30 with TRBJ2-4, with a possible D match to TRBD2 (5 bases). From germline, CDR1 is GTSNPN and CDR2 SVGIG (reference sequence). The CDR3 is 12 amino acids. Trimming took off 0 bases at V and 8 bases at J, with 8 bases between the two ends. The CDR3 region is CAWSVLGDIQYF. CDR3 nucleotides: TGTGCCTGGAGTGTACTCGGGGACATTCAGTACTTC.

V is TRBV19 and J is TRBJ2-5; D is unresolved. The germline CDR1 and CDR2 sequences are LNHDA and SQIVND (reference sequence). The CDR3 totals 13 residues. The ends were cut back, 7 bases at V and 5 bases at J, with 14 bases in the middle. CDR3 in amino acids: CASNPHLGETQYF. The DNA of the CDR3 is TGTGCCAGTAACCCTCACCTCGGGGAGACCCAGTACTTC. The whole variable domain, remainder taken from reference TRBV19 and TRBJ2-5, is DGGITQSPKYLFRKEGQNVTLSCEQNLNHDAMYWYRQDPGQGLRLIYYSQIVNDFQKGDIAEGYSVSREKKESFPLTVTSAQKNPTAFYLCASNPHLGETQYFGPGTRLLVL.

This clone was seen more than once but under ten times. V usage is TRBV29-1 and J usage is TRBJ1-3; D might be TRBD1 (5 bases). V dropped 4 bases and J dropped 2 bases, with 6 bases sitting between them. Germline V gene data show CDR1 as SQVTM and CDR2 as ANQGSEA. This CDR3 is built from 12 residues. The CDR3: CSVAGPGNTIYF. CDR3 sequence (DNA): TGCAGCGTTGCGGGGCCTGGAAACACCATATATTTT.